These 28 T cell receptor beta chains share one sample of origin, sequenced in a study of shared clonotypes between healthy human individuals. Sequencing used immunoSEQ multiplex PCR; TCRdb keeps in-frame clones, though not all of them. The sample yields over 1.5 million clones, 98% seen once. The sequencing input was naive CD4+ T cells sorted from blood. Subset meaning: CD45RA+ positively selected. These receptors were obtained from a young man in good health.

This clone was seen once. This rearrangement joins TRBV18 to TRBJ1-1; no firm D call. Trimming took off 6 bases at V and 1 base at J, with 15 bases between the two ends. Germline V CDR1 and CDR2: KGHSH, LQKENI. The CDR3 length is 15 residues. In DNA form, the CDR3 reads TGTGCCAGCTCCCTGAAGTACGGGTCGAACACTGAAGCTTTCTTT. Translation gives CASSLKYGSNTEAFF. The variable domain in full, completed from reference TRBV18 and TRBJ1-1, reads NAGVMQNPRHLVRRRGQEARLRCSPMKGHSHVYWYRQLPEEGLKFMVYLQKENIIDESGMPKERFSAEFPKEGPSILRIQQVVRGDSAAYFCASSLKYGSNTEAFFGQGTRLTVV.

This chain joins TRBV12-2 and TRBJ2-3; TRBD2, the table's D call, lacks a check against the DNA. TRBV12-2 represents a pseudogene. CDR3 length: 19 residues. CDR3 DNA: TGTGCAAGTCGCTTAGAAGCAAGGTGGGCGGGAGGGGTCGCAGATACGCAGTATTTT. It encodes CASRLEARWAGGVADTQYF.

The chain is built from TRBV14 and TRBJ2-2; 7 bases are shared with TRBD2. This CDR3 region has 15 residues. J was trimmed by 7 bases and V by 6 bases; bases with no gene match: 11. Per germline, CDR1 SGHDN and CDR2 FVKESK. The CDR3 spells CASSPFERERGELFF. The CDR3 DNA sequence: TGTGCCAGCAGTCCGTTTGAGCGGGAACGCGGGGAGCTGTTTTTT.

The gene calls are TRBV11-2 and TRBJ2-1, with 9 bases identical to TRBD1. The ends lost 5 bases at V and 8 bases at J; junction bases unmatched: 13. Germline-derived CDR1 and CDR2 are SGHAT and FQNNGV. This CDR3 contains 16 residues. DNA for the CDR3: TGTGCCAGCAGCCAGCCGGGACAGGGTGTACTCGATGAGCAGTTCTTC. Protein: CASSQPGQGVLDEQFF.

The chain has TRBV5-6 and TRBJ1-2; a possible D gene is TRBD1 (5 bases). Germline CDR1 SGHDT, CDR2 YYEEEE. Between the trimmed V and J ends, which lost 2 bases and 5 bases, there was a span of 13 bases. CDR3 length: 14 amino acids. As DNA, the CDR3 is TGTGCCAGCAGCTTAACCAGGGTCGGGTATGGCTACACCTTC. Amino acid sequence: CASSLTRVGYGYTF.

The genes are TRBV4-3 and TRBJ2-1, with D possibly called TRBD1 or TRBD2 (6 bases each). From germline, CDR1 is LGHNA and CDR2 YSLEER. Trimming removed 1 base at V and 10 bases at J, with 20 bases between. CDR3 size: 16 residues. In nucleotides, the CDR3 is TGCGCCAGCAGCCAAGCCCATCAGGGGAGGCCAAGGGAGCAGTTCTTC. It yields the protein CASSQAHQGRPREQFF.

This clone appeared once. The chain combines TRBV7-2 with TRBJ1-1, with D perhaps TRBD1 (6 bases). This CDR3 is built from 13 residues. V lost 10 bases and J 5 bases, leaving 17 bases between the germline ends. Per the germline V gene, CDR1 is SGHTA and CDR2 is FQGNSA. The CDR3 protein is CAIRTGLLTEAFF. CDR3 DNA: TGTGCCATCCGAACAGGGCTTCTTACTGAAGCTTTCTTT.

The chain combines TRBV7-2 with TRBJ1-1, with 8 bases matching TRBD1. In germline, CDR1 is SGHTA, CDR2 FQGNSA. V shed 5 bases, J shed 2 bases, and the junction held 7 bases outside the gene matches. The CDR3 is 15 residues long. The CDR3 spells CASSHRTGRNTEAFF. CDR3 DNA sequence: TGTGCCAGCAGCCATCGGACAGGGAGAAACACTGAAGCTTTCTTT.

The chain employs TRBV9 and TRBJ2-1; D not certain. The CDR3 runs to 16 residues. Trimming cost V 0 bases and J 3 bases, with 13 bases left between them. The germline gives CDR1 SGDLS, CDR2 YYNGEE. The DNA for the CDR3 is TGTGCCAGCAGCGTAGCTGGGCCGAACCACTACAATGAGCAGTTCTTC. Protein product: CASSVAGPNHYNEQFF.

The rearrangement joins TRBV18 to TRBJ1-2; TRBD1 matches 8 bases. V lost 3 bases to trimming and J lost 5 bases; unmatched junction nucleotides: 11. Germline CDR1 and CDR2: KGHSH and LQKENI. The CDR3 sequence is 16 residues long. The chain's CDR3 is CASSPGQPGTGYGYTF. CDR3 DNA sequence: TGTGCCAGCTCACCGGGACAGCCGGGGACAGGATATGGCTACACCTTC. Full variable domain (rest looked up from reference TRBV18 and TRBJ1-2): NAGVMQNPRHLVRRRGQEARLRCSPMKGHSHVYWYRQLPEEGLKFMVYLQKENIIDESGMPKERFSAEFPKEGPSILRIQQVVRGDSAAYFCASSPGQPGTGYGYTFGSGTRLTVV.

This sequence joins TRBV11-3 and TRBJ2-1; 7 bases match TRBD1. CDR3 length: 17 amino acids. Trimming at V came to 2 bases and at J to 7 bases, leaving 14 bases not matched to a gene. The germline V gene has CDR1 SGHNT and CDR2 YENEEA. Here the CDR3 reads CASSLNRGPYTLNEQFF. The CDR3 DNA sequence: TGTGCCAGCAGCTTAAACAGGGGTCCCTATACTTTGAATGAGCAGTTCTTC.

The chain joins TRBV7-2 to TRBJ2-5; maybe TRBD2 (5 bases). This CDR3 has 11 amino acids. V lost 7 bases to trimming and J lost 5 bases, with 8 bases between them. The germline gives CDR1 SGHTA, CDR2 FQGNSA. CDR3 region: CASTREETQYF. CDR3 DNA: TGTGCCAGCACGAGGGAGGAGACCCAGTACTTC.

In this sample, this clone turned up once. This sequence joins TRBV28 and TRBJ1-1; D is unresolved. The CDR3 sequence is 13 residues long. Per the germline V gene, CDR1 is MDHEN and CDR2 is SYDVKM. V was clipped by 2 bases and J by 1 base, with 5 bases between them. The CDR3 nucleotides are TGTGCCAGCAGTTTACGGCGGAACACTGAAGCTTTCTTT. This codes for CASSLRRNTEAFF.

This chain joins TRBV30 and TRBJ2-5; 8 bases agree with TRBD2. V lost 2 bases, J lost 4 bases, and 12 bases stayed unmatched. Germline V gives CDR1 GTSNPN, CDR2 SVGIG (reference sequence). The CDR3 covers 16 residues. The CDR3 loop reads CAWSSLAGFSTETQYF. Here the CDR3 DNA reads TGTGCCTGGAGTTCTCTAGCGGGTTTTTCGACAGAGACCCAGTACTTC. The full variable domain, its missing parts supplied by reference TRBV30 and TRBJ2-5, is SQTIHQWPATLVQPVGSPLSLECTVEGTSNPNLYWYRQAAGRGLQLLFYSVGIGQISSEVPQNLSASRPQDRQFILSSKKLLLSDSGFYLCAWSSLAGFSTETQYFGPGTRLLVL.

Only one count was recorded for this clone. The genes are TRBV7-6 and TRBJ2-3, with a tentative D call TRBD2 (6 bases). V lost 3 bases, J lost 1 base, and 17 bases lay in between. CDR1 is SGHVS and CDR2 is FNYEAQ in the germline V gene. The CDR3 is made up of 17 amino acids. The CDR3 here is CASSFRDSRFGTDTQYF. The CDR3 nucleotides read TGTGCCAGCAGCTTTCGGGACTCCCGGTTTGGCACAGATACGCAGTATTTT.

The count of this clone is one. The chain is built from TRBV5-1 and TRBJ2-1, with 10 bases that match TRBD2. The length of the CDR3 is 15 residues. With 3 bases clipped from V and 8 bases from J, the junction kept 8 bases outside the gene matches. The germline V gene encodes CDR1 SGHRS and CDR2 YFSETQ. As DNA, the CDR3 is TGCGCCAGCAGCTCGCAAGCGGGAGGGCCTTATGAGCAGTTCTTC. Translated: CASSSQAGGPYEQFF.

The J gene is TRBJ2-3, the V gene TRBV9; a possible D gene is TRBD2 (5 bases). Trimming removed 4 bases at V and 0 bases at J, with 9 bases between. Germline assignment: CDR1 SGDLS and CDR2 YYNGEE. This CDR3 comprises 14 residues. The CDR3 nucleotides are TGTGCCAGCAGCACCCGGGGTAGCACAGATACGCAGTATTTT. It yields the protein CASSTRGSTDTQYF.

The DNA of the CDR3 is TGTGCCAGCAGGTACCCCGGGCAAACCTACGAGCAGTACTTC. It encodes CASRYPGQTYEQYF. The chain recombines TRBV6-5 with TRBJ2-7; D uncertain. Germline-derived CDR1 and CDR2 are MNHEY and SVGAGI. The CDR3 is 14 amino acids. Trimming took 6 bases from V and 2 from J, leaving 14 bases between them.

The CDR3 DNA follows: TGTGCCAGCTCACCGGTCGGAGGGGACACCGGGGAGCTGTTTTTT. Translation gives CASSPVGGDTGELFF. The chain links TRBV18 to TRBJ2-2; a weak D match, TRBD2 (6 bases). V was trimmed by 3 bases and J by 3 bases, leaving 11 bases between them. This CDR3 spans 15 amino acids. Per germline, CDR1 KGHSH and CDR2 LQKENI.

This rearrangement joins TRBV11-2 to TRBJ2-2; the match to TRBD2 covers 8 bases. The CDR3 consists of 15 residues. From germline, CDR1 is SGHAT and CDR2 FQNNGV. The trim removed 1 base at V and 10 bases at J, leaving 8 bases unmatched. The CDR3 region is CASSLAGRVLEELFF. The CDR3 DNA reads TGTGCCAGCAGCTTAGCCGGGAGGGTCTTGGAGGAGCTGTTTTTT.

This clone was picked up one time. V is TRBV28 and J is TRBJ1-1; no clear D. The CDR3 totals 11 residues. Trimming cost V 7 bases and J 1 base, with 4 bases left between them. Germline CDR1 MDHEN, CDR2 SYDVKM. The CDR3 DNA follows: TGTGCCAGCAAAACGAACACTGAAGCTTTCTTT. Protein: CASKTNTEAFF.

The chain is built from TRBV5-5 and TRBJ2-3; D may be TRBD2 (6 bases). The CDR3 has 15 residues. CDR1 is SGHKS and CDR2 is YYEKEE in the germline V gene (reference sequence). Trimming pared 3 bases from V and 2 bases from J, leaving 13 bases between. CDR3 residues: CASSSGGANTDTQYF. The CDR3 bases are TGTGCCAGCAGCTCCGGGGGAGCGAACACAGATACGCAGTATTTT.

This chain links TRBV18 with TRBJ2-7; possible D gene TRBD2, 6 bases. Germline CDR1 KGHSH, CDR2 LQKENI. V lost 7 bases to trimming and J lost 3 bases, with 13 bases between them. The CDR3 consists of 13 residues. The CDR3 nucleotides are TGTGCCAGCTTCGGGGAGGAACTCTACGAGCAGTACTTC. It codes for CASFGEELYEQYF.

V gene TRBV28 combines with J gene TRBJ1-1; D call uncertain. Trimming took 9 bases from V and 0 from J, leaving 17 bases between them. The germline V gene has CDR1 MDHEN and CDR2 SYDVKM. The CDR3 runs to 15 residues. The DNA for the CDR3 is TGTGCCAGTGGAGTGGGTGGGCACATGAACACTGAAGCTTTCTTT. This encodes CASGVGGHMNTEAFF. Full variable domain (remainder filled in from reference TRBV28 and TRBJ1-1): DVKVTQSSRYLVKRTGEKVFLECVQDMDHENMFWYRQDPGLGLRLIYFSYDVKMKEKGDIPEGYSVSREKKERFSLILESASTNQTSMYLCASGVGGHMNTEAFFGQGTRLTVV.

This clone was detected once. The chain has TRBV10-3 and TRBJ1-2; 9 bases match TRBD1. The V gene end was trimmed by 3 bases and the J gene end by 6 bases; junction bases not matched to a gene: 2. This CDR3 spans 13 amino acids. CDR1 and CDR2 from the germline V gene are ENHRY and SYGVKD. CDR3 protein: CAISDRDRDGYTF. The CDR3 nucleotides are TGTGCCATCAGTGACCGGGACAGGGATGGCTACACCTTC.

CDR3 sequence (DNA): TGTGCCAGCAGGTCCCCGATGAGGGAGGCCTCCTACGAGCAGTACTTC. This encodes CASRSPMREASYEQYF. The J gene is TRBJ2-7, the V gene TRBV27; possible D gene TRBD2, 6 bases. V was shortened by 6 bases and J by 0 bases, with 18 bases between the two germline ends. The length of the CDR3 is 16 residues. Germline V gene sequence: CDR1 MNHEY, CDR2 SMNVEV (reference sequence).

The rearrangement uses TRBV11-2 and TRBJ2-5; 12 bases are a match to TRBD2. The junction had 7 bases not matched to a gene; V was cut back by 3 bases and J by 5 bases. CDR3 size: 16 residues. The V gene's germline CDR1 is SGHAT and CDR2 FQNNGV. The CDR3 DNA follows: TGTGCCAGCAGCTTCGGGACTAGCGGGTCTTCGGAGACCCAGTACTTC. Amino acids: CASSFGTSGSSETQYF.

A remark on this clone: This sample includes further DNA sequences coding for the same CDR3. This rearrangement joins TRBV18 to TRBJ1-1; D remains unclear. This CDR3 contains 15 residues. The germline gives CDR1 KGHSH, CDR2 LQKENI. V was cut by 6 bases and J by 0 bases, with 14 bases left in between. Here the CDR3 DNA reads TGTGCCAGCTCTCCTACTGGGAGGGTGAACACTGAAGCTTTCTTT. It codes for CASSPTGRVNTEAFF.